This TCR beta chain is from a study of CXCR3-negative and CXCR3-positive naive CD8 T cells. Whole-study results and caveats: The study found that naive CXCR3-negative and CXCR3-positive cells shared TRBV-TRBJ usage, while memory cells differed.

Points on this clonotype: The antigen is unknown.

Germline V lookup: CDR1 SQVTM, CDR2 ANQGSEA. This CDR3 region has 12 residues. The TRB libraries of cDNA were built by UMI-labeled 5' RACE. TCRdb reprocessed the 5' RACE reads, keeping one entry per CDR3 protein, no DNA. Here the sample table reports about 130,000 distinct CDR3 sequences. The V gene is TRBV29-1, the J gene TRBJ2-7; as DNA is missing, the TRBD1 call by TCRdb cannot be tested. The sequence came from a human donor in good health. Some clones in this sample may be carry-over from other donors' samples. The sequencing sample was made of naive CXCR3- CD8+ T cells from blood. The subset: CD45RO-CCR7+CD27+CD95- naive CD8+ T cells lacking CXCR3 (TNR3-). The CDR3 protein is CSVPQGNGEQYF.